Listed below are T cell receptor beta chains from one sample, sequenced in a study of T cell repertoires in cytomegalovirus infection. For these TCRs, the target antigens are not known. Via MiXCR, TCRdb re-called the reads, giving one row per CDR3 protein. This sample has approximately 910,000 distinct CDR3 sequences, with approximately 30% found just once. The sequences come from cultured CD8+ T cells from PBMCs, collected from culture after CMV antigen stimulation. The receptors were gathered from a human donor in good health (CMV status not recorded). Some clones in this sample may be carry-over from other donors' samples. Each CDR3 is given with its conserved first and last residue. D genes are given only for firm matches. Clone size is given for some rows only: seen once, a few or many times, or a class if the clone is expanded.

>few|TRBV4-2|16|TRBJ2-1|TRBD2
TGTGCCAGCAGCCACCCAGCGGGACTGGTTAACGATGAGCAGTTCTTC
CASSHPAGLVNDEQFF
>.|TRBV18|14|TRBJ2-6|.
TGTGCCAGCTCGCCTCGACAGGACGCCAACGTCCTGACTTTC
CASSPRQDANVLTF
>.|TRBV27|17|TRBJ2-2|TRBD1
TGTGCCAGCAGTTTCCTTACCTTGGGACAGGGTTCCGGGGAGCTGTTTTTT
CASSFLTLGQGSGELFF
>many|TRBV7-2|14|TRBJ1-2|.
TGTGCCAGCAGCTTAGCCAGCTATAACTATGGCTACACCTTC
CASSLASYNYGYTF
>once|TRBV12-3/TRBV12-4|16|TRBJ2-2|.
TGTGCCAGCAGTTTCCTGAGGGGGACGAACACCGGGGAGCTGTTTTTT
CASSFLRGTNTGELFF
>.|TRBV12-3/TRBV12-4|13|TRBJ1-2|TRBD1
TGTGCCAGCGACAGGGAACCTAACTATGGCTACACCTTC
CASDREPNYGYTF
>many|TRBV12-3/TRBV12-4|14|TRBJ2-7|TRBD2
TGTGCCAGCAGCGGCAGCGGGGATTCGTACGAGCAGTACTTC
CASSGSGDSYEQYF
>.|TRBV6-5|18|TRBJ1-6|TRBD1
TGTGCCAGCAGTTGGCGGGACAGGAAATACTATTATAATTCACCCCTCCACTTT
CASSWRDRKYYYNSPLHF
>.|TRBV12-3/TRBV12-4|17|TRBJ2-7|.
TGTGCCAGCAGTTTCATCTACCGCCGGGGCAGCTCCTACGAGCAGTACTTC
CASSFIYRRGSSYEQYF
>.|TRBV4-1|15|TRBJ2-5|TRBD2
TGCGCCAGCAGCCAACGGGAGGGATCGGGAGAGACCCAGTACTTC
CASSQREGSGETQYF
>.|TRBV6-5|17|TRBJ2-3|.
TGTGCCAGCAGTTTTTTAAATACAGGGGGAGGGACAGATACGCAGTATTTT
CASSFLNTGGGTDTQYF
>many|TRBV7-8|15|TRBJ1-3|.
TGTGCCAGCAGCTTAACAGGACTCTCTGGAAACACCATATATTTT
CASSLTGLSGNTIYF
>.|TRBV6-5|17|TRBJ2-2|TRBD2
TGTGCCAGCAGTTATTCCCCTAGCGGGGGGAACACCGGGGAGCTGTTTTTT
CASSYSPSGGNTGELFF
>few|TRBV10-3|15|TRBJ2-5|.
TGTGCCATCAGTGAGGGAGGGGGGATTGAAGAGACCCAGTACTTC
CAISEGGGIEETQYF
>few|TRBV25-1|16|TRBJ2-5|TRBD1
TGTGCCAGCAGTGAATACCCCGGACAGGGCCAAGAGACCCAGTACTTC
CASSEYPGQGQETQYF
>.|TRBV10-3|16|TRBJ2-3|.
TGTGCCATCAGTGAGCCCCAGAGGAGGGGGCAAGATACGCAGTATTTT
CAISEPQRRGQDTQYF
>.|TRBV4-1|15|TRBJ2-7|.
TGCGCCAGCAGCCAAGATCAGGCAGGGTGGAACGAGCAGTACTTC
CASSQDQAGWNEQYF
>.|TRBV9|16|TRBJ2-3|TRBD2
TGTGCCAGCAGCGTCGTGGGTCGGGGGGGCCCAGATACGCAGTATTTT
CASSVVGRGGPDTQYF
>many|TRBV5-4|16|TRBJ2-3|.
TGTGCCAGCAGCTTAGGGACTCCGTCTAGCACAGATACGCAGTATTTT
CASSLGTPSSTDTQYF
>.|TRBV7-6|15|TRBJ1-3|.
TGTGCCAGCAGCTTAGGAAGAGCCCCAAGAAACACCATATATTTT
CASSLGRAPRNTIYF
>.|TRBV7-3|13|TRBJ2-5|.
TGTGCCAGCAGCTCGTGGGACACCGAGACCCAGTACTTC
CASSSWDTETQYF
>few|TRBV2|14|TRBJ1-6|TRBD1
TGTGCCAGCAGTGAGGGGGACAGTCGGTCACCCCTCCACTTT
CASSEGDSRSPLHF
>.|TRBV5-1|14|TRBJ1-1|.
TGCGCCAGCAGCCTCTGGGGAATTAGTACTGAAGCTTTCTTT
CASSLWGISTEAFF
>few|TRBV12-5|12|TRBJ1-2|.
TGTGCTAGTGGTTTGTCTGACTATGGCTACACCTTC
CASGLSDYGYTF
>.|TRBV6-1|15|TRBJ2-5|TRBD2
TGTGCCAGCAGTGACAGGCGGGGGGGTTCAGAGACCCAGTACTTC
CASSDRRGGSETQYF
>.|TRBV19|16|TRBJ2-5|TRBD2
TGTGCCAGTAGTACATTCCAGACTAGCGGGGAAGAGACCCAGTACTTC
CASSTFQTSGEETQYF
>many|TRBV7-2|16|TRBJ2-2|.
TGTGCCAGCAGCTCCCGGATGGCTCGGAACACCGGGGAGCTGTTTTTT
CASSSRMARNTGELFF
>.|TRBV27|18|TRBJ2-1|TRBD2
TGTGCCAGCAGTTTAATCACTAGCGTGGGGTTCTCCTACAATGAGCAGTTCTTC
CASSLITSVGFSYNEQFF
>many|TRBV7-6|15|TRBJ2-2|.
TGTGCCAGCAGCTTAGGACAGGTTAACACCGGGGAGCTGTTTTTT
CASSLGQVNTGELFF
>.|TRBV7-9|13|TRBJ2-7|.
TGTGCCAGCAGCTTAGAGCCACGGTACGAGCAGTACTTC
CASSLEPRYEQYF
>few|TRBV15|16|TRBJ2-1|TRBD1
TGTGCCACCAGTCCGGACAGGGCGGGCACCTACAATGAGCAGTTCTTC
CATSPDRAGTYNEQFF
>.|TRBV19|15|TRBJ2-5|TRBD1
TGTGCCAGTAGTGGAAGACAGGGGAAGGAAGAGACCCAGTACTTC
CASSGRQGKEETQYF
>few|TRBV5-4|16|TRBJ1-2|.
TGTGCCAGCAGCTTGGGTGGCAGAACGGGAAGCTATGGCTACACCTTC
CASSLGGRTGSYGYTF
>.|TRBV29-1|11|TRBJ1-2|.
TGCACAGGGGCTACTAACTATGGCTACACCTTC
CTGATNYGYTF
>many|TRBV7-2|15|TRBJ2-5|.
TGTGCCAGCACAAAGACAGGATCATTGCAAGAGACCCAGTACTTC
CASTKTGSLQETQYF
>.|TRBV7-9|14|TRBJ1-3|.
TGTGCCAGCATAGGCGAGAGCTCTGGAAACACCATATATTTT
CASIGESSGNTIYF
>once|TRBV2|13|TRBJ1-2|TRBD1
TGTGCCAGGGGGACAGGGAGTAACTATGGCTACACCTTC
CARGTGSNYGYTF
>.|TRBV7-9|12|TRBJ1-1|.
TGTGCCAGCAGCGGATCGGACACTGAAGCTTTCTTT
CASSGSDTEAFF
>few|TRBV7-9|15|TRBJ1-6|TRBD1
TGTGCCAGCAGGCCAGACAGGGGATTCAATTCACCCCTCCACTTT
CASRPDRGFNSPLHF